This T cell receptor beta chain was identified during a study of regulatory dendritic cells for organ transplantation. The study's findings and limits: The authors noted considerable between-person heterogeneity in alloreactive memory CD8+ cells. Memory T cells were less diverse than naive, with memory CD8+ most oligoclonal. Mature dendritic cells appeared to drive more memory CD8+ clonal expansion than regulatory ones.

Repertoires were generated with immunoSEQ multiplex PCR, while TCRdb's copy carries only in-frame clones and drops some. The sample holds about 20,000 clones, 70% to 90% seen once. With regard to this clone: The target antigen is unknown.

Sorted T cells were CFSE-labeled and cultured 5 days with allogeneic regulatory or mature dendritic cells at 1:10. Memory T cells were CD45RO+, naive were CD45RA+, sorted by FACS. Germline lookup yields CDR1 GTSNPN and CDR2 SVGIG (reference sequence). V dropped 4 bases and J dropped 5; count of bases not matched to a gene: 5. The CDR3 is 13 amino acids. The chain has TRBV30 and TRBJ1-5; TRBD1 matches at 7 bases. The sequenced sample consisted of naive CD4+ T cells from blood cultured with regulatory dendritic cells. Stated subset: CD45RA+ naive T cells. The source is a human donor in good health. CDR3 amino acids: CAWNDRVDQPQHF. CDR3 in DNA: TGTGCCTGGAACGACAGGGTTGATCAGCCCCAGCATTTT.